This T cell receptor (beta chain) stems from a study of shared clonotypes between healthy human individuals. This clone was recorded only once. Antigen specificity is unknown. The CDR3 has 16 residues. The V end lost 4 bases, the J end lost 0 bases, and 15 bases lay between the germline ends. The germline V gene encodes CDR1 MDHEN and CDR2 SYDVKM. Study-wide findings and caveats: Donors were few, which limited the genetic and exposure-history diversity represented. Non-shared clonotypes displayed generation probabilities falling below those of clonotypes present in all four donors.

Clones were read by immunoSEQ multiplex PCR, and TCRdb kept only the in-frame ones, dropping some. The sample contains a few hundred thousand clones, 95% to 98% of which appear only once. The TCR sequence derives from a woman aged 25-40 years in good health. The chain carries TRBV28 and TRBJ1-1; D is perhaps TRBD1 (5 bases). The sequencing sample was made of naive CD4+ T cells sorted from blood. Subset denoted: CD45RA+ positively selected. CDR3 sequence: CASSSAGAVMNTEAFF. Here the CDR3 DNA reads TGTGCCAGCAGTTCCGCCGGGGCGGTGATGAACACTGAAGCTTTCTTT.